This T cell receptor beta chain derives from a study of metastatic and nonmetastatic thyroid tumors. Across the whole study: Repertoires from blood and tumor or nodule tissue of malignant and benign thyroid patients were compared.

In the original workflow: The study took CDR3 differences across clinicopathological groups and made a distant-metastasis classifier for papillary thyroid cancer from them. TCRdb re-called the PCR reads with MiXCR. These V and J calls derive from TCRdb rather than the authors' analysis. Found here are roughly 18,000 clones, about a quarter of them singletons; the top ten hold roughly a tenth. Trimming shortened V by 8 bases and J by 5 bases, and 18 bases separated the two germline ends. This CDR3 is built from 14 residues. In germline, CDR1 is LNHDA, CDR2 SQIVND (reference sequence). No patient had received any treatment before thyroid surgery.

The clonotype comes from a female donor with papillary thyroid cancer or a benign thyroid nodule (not recorded which). Some clones in this sample may be carry-over from other donors' samples. Sample: tumor tissue. The V gene is TRBV19, the J gene TRBJ1-1; possible D gene TRBD1, 6 bases. The CDR3 sequence: CASSTGKRWTEAFF. CDR3 DNA: TGTGCCAGTTCAACAGGGAAGAGATGGACTGAAGCTTTCTTT.